Following are 2 T cell receptor beta chains from one sample sequenced in a study of blood T cell repertoires in COVID-19. The assay was immunoSEQ multiplex PCR, and TCRdb's table has in-frame clones only and misses some. The sample lists about 300,000 clones; roughly 91% were seen once. Sequenced input: peripheral blood. The receptor source for this set is a woman in her twenties or thirties with COVID-19, enrolled during active disease.

The chain recombines TRBV19 with TRBJ1-5; 8 bases are a match to TRBD1. The CDR3 is 16 residues long. Germline lookup yields CDR1 LNHDA and CDR2 SQIVND (reference sequence). The junction had 17 bases not matched to a gene; V was cut back by 7 bases and J by 9 bases. CDR3 bases: TGTGCCAGTAAACTAAGGGACAGGATCTCACTGGGGCCCCAGCATTTT. It specifies CASKLRDRISLGPQHF.

This CDR3 reads CASSIGKGRYFSNQPQHF. The DNA for the CDR3 is TGTGCCAGTAGTATAGGAAAGGGGCGCTATTTTAGCAATCAGCCCCAGCATTTT. V and J are TRBV19 and TRBJ1-5; TRBD1 is a possible D gene (5 bases). The germline V and J ends were trimmed by 1 base and 0 bases, with 16 bases remaining between them. The CDR3 consists of 18 residues. CDR1 is LNHDA, CDR2 SQIVND, per germline (reference sequence).